One sample yielded the 13 T cell receptor beta chains listed below, sequenced in a study of blood T cells in healthy people across ages. Primers used in a second PCR of roughly 6 to 11 cycles were a sample-barcoded 5' primer and a J-beta primer mix. TCRdb redid the calling of the 5' RACE reads with MiXCR, one entry per CDR3 protein. Of 1,500,000 or so distinct CDR3 sequences detected, around 59% appear once; the ten largest clones hold 6.5% to 8%. Sequenced input: blood. The receptors shown here come from a man aged 18 to 30 in good health.

This clonotype came up a few times. The chain is built from TRBV6-2 or TRBV6-3 and TRBJ2-1; D not resolved. CDR1 MNHEY and CDR2 SVGEGT come from the germline V gene. The CDR3 has 12 residues. Trimming took 7 bases from V and 9 from J, leaving 13 bases between them. The CDR3 nucleotides are TGTGCCAGCACCACCCTTAATAGTGAGCAGTTCTTC. Protein: CASTTLNSEQFF.

V gene TRBV27 combines with J gene TRBJ2-7, with 7 bases lining up with TRBD2. The ends lost 1 base at V and 5 bases at J; junction bases unmatched: 11. The CDR3 spans 16 residues. In germline, CDR1 is MNHEY, CDR2 SMNVEV (reference sequence). In DNA form, the CDR3 reads TGTGCCAGCAGTTTATTACTTACGGGAGGAGTGAACGAGCAGTACTTC. Translation: CASSLLLTGGVNEQYF.

The V call is TRBV5-1, the J call TRBJ2-7, with D uncertain. Germline CDR1 and CDR2: SGHRS and YFSETQ. This CDR3 spans 12 amino acids. Trimming took 3 bases from V and 10 from J, leaving 14 bases between them. For the CDR3, the DNA is TGCGCCAGCAGCTACGAGACAAGGTCCCAGTACTTC. It is translated as CASSYETRSQYF.

The chain uses TRBV2 and TRBJ2-5, with D perhaps TRBD2 (5 bases). This CDR3 is built from 15 residues. Germline CDR1 is SNHLY and CDR2 is FYNNEI. Deletions cut 4 bases from V and 9 bases from J, with 21 bases between. The chain's CDR3 is CASSAEGLKMEAQYF. CDR3 sequence (DNA): TGTGCCAGCAGTGCCGAGGGCCTCAAAATGGAGGCCCAGTACTTC.

The chain uses TRBV4-2 and TRBJ2-1; possible D gene TRBD2, 5 bases. Per germline, CDR1 LGHNA and CDR2 YNFKEQ. The germline V and J ends were trimmed by 1 base and 3 bases, with 13 bases remaining between them. This CDR3 spans 16 amino acids. CDR3 in DNA: TGTGCCAGCAGCCAAGCCCCGGAGCGGAACTACAATGAGCAGTTCTTC. It is translated as CASSQAPERNYNEQFF.

The count of this clonotype is one. The rearrangement uses TRBV6-2 or TRBV6-3 and TRBJ2-1, with 7 bases that match TRBD1. This CDR3 region has 15 residues. V lost 7 bases and J lost 4; bases outside the gene matches: 10. CDR1 is MNHEY and CDR2 is SVGEGT in the germline V gene. CDR3 region: CASTDRTGGYNEQFF. The CDR3 DNA reads TGTGCCAGCACCGACCGGACAGGAGGATACAATGAGCAGTTCTTC.

The chain couples TRBV27 to TRBJ1-1; 8 bases fit TRBD1. The V segment lost 0 bases and the J segment 8 bases; nucleotides outside the gene matches: 2. The CDR3 contains 13 residues. CDR1 and CDR2 from the germline V gene are MNHEY and SMNVEV (reference sequence). CDR3: CASSLSGDREAFF. CDR3 nucleotides: TGTGCCAGCAGTTTATCCGGGGACAGGGAAGCTTTCTTT.

This clonotype came up a few times. The V gene is TRBV29-1, the J gene TRBJ2-5, with D maybe TRBD1 (6 bases). This CDR3 spans 14 amino acids. The germline V and J ends were trimmed by 3 bases and 3 bases, with 14 bases remaining between them. Per the germline V gene, CDR1 is SQVTM and CDR2 is ANQGSEA. CDR3 DNA: TGCAGCGTTGACAGGGGTGGGATGAAAGAGACCCAGTACTTC. Its protein is CSVDRGGMKETQYF.

The chain couples TRBV4-1 to TRBJ2-7; TRBD2 matches at 7 bases. Germline trimming cut 1 base from V and 3 bases from J; bases unmatched to any gene: 6. The germline V gene encodes CDR1 MGHRA and CDR2 YSYEKL. The CDR3 is 15 amino acids. The CDR3: CASSQAGGLIYEQYF. The CDR3 DNA reads as TGCGCCAGCAGCCAAGCGGGGGGACTGATCTACGAGCAGTACTTC.

This clonotype was observed a handful of times. CDR3 nucleotides: TGCAGTGCTAGCCCCTTAGGACTAGCGGGAGTCGGGGAGCAGTTCTTC. Its translation is CSASPLGLAGVGEQFF. This chain connects TRBV20-1 to TRBJ2-1, with 13 bases aligning to TRBD2. The CDR3 is 16 residues long. The junction had 12 bases not matched to a gene; V was cut back by 3 bases and J by 10 bases. Germline values: CDR1 DFQATT, CDR2 SNEGSKA (reference sequence).

The chain carries TRBV4-2 and TRBJ2-1; the D call may be TRBD1 or TRBD2 (5 bases each). The V gene's germline CDR1 is LGHNA and CDR2 YNFKEQ. This CDR3 has 16 residues. Trimming pared 0 bases from V and 4 bases from J, leaving 13 bases between. CDR3 amino acids: CASSQEEGGQYNEQFF. CDR3 coding DNA: TGTGCCAGCAGCCAAGAAGAGGGTGGACAATACAATGAGCAGTTCTTC.

This chain joins TRBV5-1 and TRBJ1-2; a weak D match, TRBD1 (5 bases). Germline V gives CDR1 SGHRS, CDR2 YFSETQ. The germline V and J ends were trimmed by 5 bases and 5 bases, with 13 bases remaining between them. The CDR3 length is 13 residues. The CDR3 here is CASRPPEGYGYTF. As DNA, the CDR3 is TGCGCCAGCAGACCCCCAGAGGGGTATGGCTACACCTTC.

This chain uses TRBV29-1 with TRBJ2-5; D unclear. The DNA end is more similar to TRBJ2-7, so the J call may be wrong. The CDR3 loop spans 15 amino acids. CDR1 SQVTM and CDR2 ANQGSEA come from the germline V gene. The CDR3 region has the DNA TGCAGCGTTGGTATGAGGCCTGACACCTTCTACGAGCAGTACTTC. Translated, it gives CSVGMRPDTFYEQYF.